One sample yielded the 14 T cell receptor beta chains listed below, sequenced in a study of CD8 T cells in ankylosing spondylitis. General observations from the study: A TCR beta motif of eight or nine highly homologous variants seemed to mark ankylosing spondylitis blood.

Their antigens are not known. TCRdb reprocessed the 5' RACE reads via MiXCR and lists one record per CDR3 protein. This sample yields about 450,000 distinct CDR3 sequences, of which approximately 26% are seen a single time; 0.89% belongs to the top ten. Sequencing used blood, either unsorted or a sorted T cell fraction (not recorded which). Source of these receptors: a male donor with ankylosing spondylitis.

V and J are TRBV7-9 and TRBJ2-3, with 10 bases that match TRBD2. CDR3 length: 17 residues. The germline V gene encodes CDR1 SEHNR and CDR2 FQNEAQ (reference sequence). V was clipped by 5 bases and J by 0 bases; unmatched bases: 8. The CDR3 DNA is TGTGCCAGCAGCCCCGTAGCGGGAGGCCGCAGCACAGATACGCAGTATTTT. As protein: CASSPVAGGRSTDTQYF.

V is TRBV4-2 and J is TRBJ1-5; D remains unclear. Germline CDR1 is LGHNA and CDR2 is YNFKEQ. Trimming took off 1 base at V and 3 bases at J, with 10 bases between the two ends. This CDR3 has 15 residues. The DNA for the CDR3 is TGTGCCAGCAGCCAAGTATTGAGTTACAATCAGCCCCAGCATTTT. It encodes CASSQVLSYNQPQHF.

This clonotype was recorded a few times. The gene calls are TRBV7-9 and TRBJ1-6; D gene unclear. Per the germline V gene, CDR1 is SEHNR and CDR2 is FQNEAQ (reference sequence). The CDR3 spans 16 residues. Trimming pared 3 bases from V and 0 bases from J, leaving 9 bases between. The CDR3 loop reads CASSLAANSYNSPLHF. The CDR3 DNA sequence: TGTGCCAGCAGCTTGGCGGCGAACTCCTATAATTCACCCCTCCACTTT.

The chain is built from TRBV6-1 and TRBJ2-1, with 11 bases that match TRBD1. The CDR3 length is 14 residues. The germline gives CDR1 MNHNS, CDR2 SASEGT. The ends lost 6 bases at V and 8 bases at J; junction bases unmatched: 6. CDR3 nucleotides: TGTGCCAGCAGCAGGACAGGGGGCTTGGATGAGCAGTTCTTC. Translation: CASSRTGGLDEQFF.

This clonotype was detected a few times. The V gene is TRBV7-2, the J gene TRBJ2-5, with D uncertain. Germline V gives CDR1 SGHTA, CDR2 FQGNSA. CDR3 length: 15 residues. V was pared by 1 base and J by 1 base, with 10 bases between. The CDR3, as DNA: TGTGCCAGCAGCTTAGGCCCAGGCGGCCAAGAGACCCAGTACTTC. This codes for CASSLGPGGQETQYF.

This clonotype was found a few times. The J gene is TRBJ2-1, the V gene TRBV5-1; 9 positions match TRBD1. From germline, CDR1 is SGHRS and CDR2 YFSETQ. V dropped 0 bases and J dropped 7; count of bases not matched to a gene: 5. This CDR3 spans 15 amino acids. CDR3 sequence: CASSLGDRDQNEQFF. The DNA of the CDR3 is TGCGCCAGCAGCTTGGGGGACAGGGACCAAAATGAGCAGTTCTTC.

In nucleotides, the CDR3 is TGCAGTGCTTTAACTGGCAGTCGCGGCAATGAGCAGTTCTTC. It is translated as CSALTGSRGNEQFF. J is TRBJ2-1 and V is TRBV20-1, with no clear D. Trimming removed 5 bases at V and 6 bases at J, with 17 bases between. This CDR3 has 14 residues. Looked up from germline, CDR1 is DFQATT and CDR2 is SNEGSKA (reference sequence).

The rearrangement links TRBV6-2 or TRBV6-3 to TRBJ2-7; the match to TRBD1 covers 11 bases. The CDR3 extends over 13 amino acids. Per germline, CDR1 MNHEY and CDR2 SVGEGT. The V segment lost 4 bases and the J segment 5 bases; nucleotides outside the gene matches: 1. The CDR3 coding sequence is TGTGCCAGCAGTTGGACAGGGGGCAACGAGCAGTACTTC. Its translation is CASSWTGGNEQYF.

In its sample, this clonotype was seen many times. The chain links TRBV12-3 or TRBV12-4 to TRBJ2-1, with 8 nucleotides matching TRBD2. The CDR3 extends over 15 amino acids. V shed 6 bases, J shed 6 bases, and the junction held 10 bases outside the gene matches. The CDR3 loop reads CASRIGAGDFNEQFF. The DNA of the CDR3 is TGTGCCAGCAGGATCGGAGCGGGAGATTTCAATGAGCAGTTCTTC.

V usage is TRBV7-2 and J usage is TRBJ2-7; 9 bases match TRBD1. The CDR3 runs to 14 residues. Losses at the gene ends were 3 bases for V and 4 bases for J; bases not matched to a gene: 4. The germline CDR1 and CDR2 sequences are SGHTA and FQGNSA. The CDR3 region has the DNA TGTGCCAGCAGCTTGCCGGACAGGGGATACGAGCAGTACGTC. Translated, it gives CASSLPDRGYEQYV.

This chain joins TRBV7-9 and TRBJ2-5; D may correspond to TRBD1 or TRBD2 (5 bases each). Germline assignment: CDR1 SEHNR and CDR2 FQNEAQ (reference sequence). CDR3 length: 14 residues. Trimming removed 4 bases from V and 3 bases from J, with 12 bases in between. The CDR3 nucleotides are TGTGCCAGCAGCTCATTTTTGGGGGAAGAGACCCAGTACTTC. Translation: CASSSFLGEETQYF.

V is TRBV5-1 and J is TRBJ2-2; D remains ambiguous. CDR3 length: 14 residues. Trimming pared 2 bases from V and 1 base from J, leaving 6 bases between. Germline CDR1 is SGHRS and CDR2 is YFSETQ. The CDR3 sequence: CASSFIQNTGELFF. The CDR3 DNA sequence: TGCGCCAGCAGCTTTATCCAGAACACCGGGGAGCTGTTTTTT. Filled out from reference TRBV5-1 and TRBJ2-2, the complete variable domain reads KAGVTQTPRYLIKTRGQQVTLSCSPISGHRSVSWYQQTPGQGLQFLFEYFSETQRNKGNFPGRFSGRQFSNSRSEMNVSTLELGDSALYLCASSFIQNTGELFFGEGSRLTVL.

This clonotype appeared a single time. V is TRBV5-1 and J is TRBJ1-1, with a tentative D call TRBD1 (5 bases). The germline gives CDR1 SGHRS, CDR2 YFSETQ. CDR3 length: 11 amino acids. V shed 2 bases and J shed 11 bases, with 10 bases lying between them. The CDR3 DNA follows: TGCGCCAGCAGCTTAGGCAGGGACGCTTTCTTT. It encodes CASSLGRDAFF.

This clonotype occurred a few times. The chain recombines TRBV4-2 with TRBJ2-1; a weak D match, TRBD2 (5 bases). CDR3 length: 16 amino acids. With 0 bases removed from V and 7 bases from J, the gap between germline ends came to 16 bases. CDR1 is LGHNA and CDR2 is YNFKEQ in the germline V gene. CDR3 region: CASSQERRWERNEQFF. The CDR3 DNA follows: TGTGCCAGCAGCCAAGAGAGGAGGTGGGAGAGGAATGAGCAGTTCTTC.